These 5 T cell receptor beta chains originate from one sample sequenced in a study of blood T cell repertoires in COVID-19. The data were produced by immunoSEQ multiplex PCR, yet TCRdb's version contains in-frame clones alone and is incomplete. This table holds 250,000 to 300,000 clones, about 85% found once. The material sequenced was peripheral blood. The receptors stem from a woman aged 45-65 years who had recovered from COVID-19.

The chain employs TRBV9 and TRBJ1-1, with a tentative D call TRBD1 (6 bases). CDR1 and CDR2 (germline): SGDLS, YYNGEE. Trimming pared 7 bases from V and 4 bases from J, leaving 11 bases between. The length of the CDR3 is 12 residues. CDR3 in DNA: TGTGCCAGCGGAAAAGGGGGCACTGAAGCTTTCTTT. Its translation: CASGKGGTEAFF. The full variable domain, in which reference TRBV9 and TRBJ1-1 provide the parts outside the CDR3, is DSGVTQTPKHLITATGQRVTLRCSPRSGDLSVYWYQQSLDQGLQFLIQYYNGEERAKGNILERFSAQQFPDLHSELNLSSLELGDSALYFCASGKGGTEAFFGQGTRLTVV.

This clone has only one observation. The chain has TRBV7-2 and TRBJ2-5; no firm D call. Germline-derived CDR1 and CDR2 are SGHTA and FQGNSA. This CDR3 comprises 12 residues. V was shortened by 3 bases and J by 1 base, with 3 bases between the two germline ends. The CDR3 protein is CASSFSQETQYF. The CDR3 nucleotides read TGTGCCAGCAGCTTCTCCCAAGAGACCCAGTACTTC.

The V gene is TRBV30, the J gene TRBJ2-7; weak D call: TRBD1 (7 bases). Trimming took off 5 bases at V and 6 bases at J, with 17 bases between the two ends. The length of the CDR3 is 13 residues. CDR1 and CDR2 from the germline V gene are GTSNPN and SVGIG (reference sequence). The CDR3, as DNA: TGTGCCTGGGGGGGGACAGCGGGTGCCGAGCAGTACTTC. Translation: CAWGGTAGAEQYF.

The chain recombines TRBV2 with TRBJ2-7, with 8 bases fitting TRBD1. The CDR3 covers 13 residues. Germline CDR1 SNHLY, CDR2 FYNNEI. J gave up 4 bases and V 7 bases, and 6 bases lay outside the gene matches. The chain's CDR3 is CASIRDRQYEQYF. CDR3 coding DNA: TGTGCCAGCATCCGGGACAGGCAGTACGAGCAGTACTTC.

The CDR3 loop is CASSPLAGAYNEQFF. CDR3 bases: TGCGCCAGCAGCCCTCTAGCGGGAGCGTACAATGAGCAGTTCTTC. The chain combines TRBV5-1 with TRBJ2-1, with TRBD2 matching over 10 bases. Germline lookup yields CDR1 SGHRS and CDR2 YFSETQ. V lost 4 bases and J lost 4; bases outside the gene matches: 5. CDR3 size: 15 residues.